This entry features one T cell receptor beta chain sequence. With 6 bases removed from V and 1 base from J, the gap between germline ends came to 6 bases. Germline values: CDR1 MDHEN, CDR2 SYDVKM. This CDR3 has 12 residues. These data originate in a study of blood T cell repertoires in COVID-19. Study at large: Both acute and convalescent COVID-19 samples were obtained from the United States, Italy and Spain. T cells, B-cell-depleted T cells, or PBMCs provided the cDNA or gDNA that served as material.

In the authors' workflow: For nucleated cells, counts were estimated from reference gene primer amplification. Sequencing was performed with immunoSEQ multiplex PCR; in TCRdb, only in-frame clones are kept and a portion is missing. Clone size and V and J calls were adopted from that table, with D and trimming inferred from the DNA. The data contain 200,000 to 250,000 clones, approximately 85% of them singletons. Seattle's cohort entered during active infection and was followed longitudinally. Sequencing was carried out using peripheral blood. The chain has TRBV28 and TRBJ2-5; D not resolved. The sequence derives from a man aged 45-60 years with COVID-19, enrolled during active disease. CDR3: CASSLFQETQYF. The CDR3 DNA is TGTGCCAGCAGCCTATTCCAAGAGACCCAGTACTTC.